The source of this T cell receptor beta chain is a study of identical twins. Study-level results: Fewer insertions marked abundant cord blood beta clonotypes; young adult naive trended weakly, memory not at all. A cross-sectional statistical analysis, not follow-up of the same donors, supported the conclusions.

As concerns this clonotype: What it recognizes is unknown.

Through template switching, a universal primer site was introduced, and the cDNA contained unique molecular identifiers. TCRdb ran MiXCR on the 5' RACE reads and lists one entry per CDR3 protein. The sample includes hundreds of thousands of distinct CDR3 sequences, approximately 20% of them seen just once. Germline V lookup: CDR1 DFQATT, CDR2 SNEGSKA (reference sequence). The V end was cut by 5 bases, the J end by 7 bases, with 15 bases between. The CDR3 is 13 residues long. The sample was also linked to a second study, of yellow fever vaccine responses in identical twins.

Sample: CD4+ T cells sorted from blood. The rearrangement uses TRBV20-1 and TRBJ2-1, with D perhaps matching TRBD2 (6 bases). This clonotype originated in a woman younger than 35 in good health. The CDR3 loop reads CSAHKREFNEQFF. The CDR3 region has the DNA TGCAGTGCTCACAAACGGGAGTTTAATGAGCAGTTCTTC.